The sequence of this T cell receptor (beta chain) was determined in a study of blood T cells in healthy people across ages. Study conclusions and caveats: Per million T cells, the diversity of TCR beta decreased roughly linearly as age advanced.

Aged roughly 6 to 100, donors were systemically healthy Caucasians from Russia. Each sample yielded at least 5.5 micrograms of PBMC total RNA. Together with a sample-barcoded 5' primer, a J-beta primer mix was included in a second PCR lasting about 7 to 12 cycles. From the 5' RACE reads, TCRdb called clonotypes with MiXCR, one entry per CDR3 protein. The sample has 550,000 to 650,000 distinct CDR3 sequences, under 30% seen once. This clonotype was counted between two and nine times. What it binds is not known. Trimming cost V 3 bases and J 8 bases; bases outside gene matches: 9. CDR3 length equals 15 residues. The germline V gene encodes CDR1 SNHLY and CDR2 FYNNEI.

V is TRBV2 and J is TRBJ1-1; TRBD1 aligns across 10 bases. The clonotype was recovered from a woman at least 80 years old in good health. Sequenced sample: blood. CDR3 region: CASSDRGDRGSEAFF. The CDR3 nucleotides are TGTGCCAGCAGTGATAGAGGGGACAGGGGTTCCGAAGCTTTCTTT.